This record looks at one TCR beta chain sequence and its context. This clone was picked up one time. What antigen it recognizes has not been identified. One base away there is no much larger clone; base qualities are not given. From the cysteine through the phenylalanine, the CDR3 covers 13 amino acids. Kept here is only the CDR3 DNA, which spans 39 bases and is read in frame from base 1. Sequences SGHRS (CDR1) and YFSETQ (CDR2) are obtained from the germline V gene. V is clipped by 4 bases and J by 4 bases, and the sequence between their germline boundaries is 10 bases long. One collaborating source in Seattle enrolled patients while the patients were actively infected and followed the patients over time throughout the course of disease. Collaborating institutions collected whole blood in K2EDTA tubes following their own protocols. For TCRbeta analysis, collaborators shipped samples in one of three forms: frozen whole blood, isolated PBMCs, or DNA extracted from either of those sample types.

TCRbeta CDR3 regions were amplified from genomic DNA using the immunoSEQ Assay, a bias-controlled multiplex PCR. On the authors' methods: Nucleated cell counts per sample were estimated from amplification of reference gene primers within the assay. Sequence reads were collapsed and filtered to measure the absolute abundance of every unique TCRbeta CDR3 rearrangement. For each sample, productive Simpson clonality was calculated as the square root of Simpson's diversity index across productive rearrangements. The clones in this table, taken by TCRdb from immuneACCESS, are in-frame only. Not every clone is retained; where verified, under half of the shortfall comes from an unresolved V gene, and the cause of the rest is unknown. D and trimming come from the DNA, and the V and J calls and clone size come from that table. The sample has 150,000 or so clones on record, around 75% of them singletons. The ten most abundant clones make up less than 5% of the sample.

This sample is part of a study of blood T cell repertoires in COVID-19 (dated by TCRdb to 2018 to 2020). Background on the whole study: The collaborator samples originated in the United States, Italy and Spain and spanned the acute and convalescent phases of COVID-19. The material from the prospective study consisted of cDNA or gDNA derived from T cells, B-cell-depleted T cells, or PBMCs. The dataset comprised deeply sampled blood TCRbeta repertoires from subjects exposed to, actively infected with, or recovered from COVID-19. The repertoires were released in a freely available public database meant as a resource for research on the immune response to SARS-CoV-2. The samples were drawn from the first 160 participants of the ongoing ImmuneRACE study and from 1,254 subjects provided by 6 global collaborators. Sample metadata almost always included a de-identified subject ID, COVID-19 status, age in years and sex. Where available, HLA class I and class II types were obtained from metadata supplied by the sample provider rather than from assay-based typing.

What the research found in general, with its limitations: The quantity of clinical and demographic metadata differed by source and by participant and was supplied without curation.

The rearrangement combines TRBV5-1 with TRBJ2-3, and perhaps TRBD1 as D gene, on 5 matching bases. The receptor comes from an older woman with COVID-19, enrolled during active disease. Sequenced sample: peripheral blood. At the DNA level, the sequence is TGCGCCAGCAGCCCCAGGGTCCCAGATACGCAGTATTTT. It translates as CASSPRVPDTQYF.